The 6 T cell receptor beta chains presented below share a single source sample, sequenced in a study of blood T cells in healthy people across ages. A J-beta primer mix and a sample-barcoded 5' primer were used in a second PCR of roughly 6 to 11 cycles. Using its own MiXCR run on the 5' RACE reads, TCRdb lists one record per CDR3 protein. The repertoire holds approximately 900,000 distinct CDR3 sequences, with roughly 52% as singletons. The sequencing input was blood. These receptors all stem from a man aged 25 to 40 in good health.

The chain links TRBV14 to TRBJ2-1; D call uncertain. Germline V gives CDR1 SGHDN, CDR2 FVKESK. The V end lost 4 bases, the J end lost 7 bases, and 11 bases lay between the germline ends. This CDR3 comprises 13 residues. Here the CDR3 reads CASSPLRENEQFF. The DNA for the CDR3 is TGTGCCAGCAGCCCCCTTCGCGAGAATGAGCAGTTCTTC.

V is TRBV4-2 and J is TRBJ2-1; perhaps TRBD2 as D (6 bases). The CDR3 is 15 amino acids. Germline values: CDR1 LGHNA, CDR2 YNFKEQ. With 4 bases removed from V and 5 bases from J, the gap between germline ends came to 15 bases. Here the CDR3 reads CASSRLEGMHNEQFF. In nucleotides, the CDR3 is TGTGCCAGCAGCCGCCTGGAGGGGATGCACAATGAGCAGTTCTTC.

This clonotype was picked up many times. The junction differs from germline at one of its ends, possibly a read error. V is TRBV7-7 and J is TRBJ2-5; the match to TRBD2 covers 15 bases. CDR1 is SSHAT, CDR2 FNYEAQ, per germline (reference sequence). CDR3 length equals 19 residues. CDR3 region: CASSYWTSGGVPYQETQYF. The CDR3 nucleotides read TGTGCTAGCAGCTACTGGACTAGCGGGGGGGTCCCGTACCAAGAGACCCAGTACTTC.

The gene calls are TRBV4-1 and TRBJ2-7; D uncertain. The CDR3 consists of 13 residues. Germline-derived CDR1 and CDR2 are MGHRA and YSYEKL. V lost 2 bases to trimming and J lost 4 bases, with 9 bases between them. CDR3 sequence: CASSQNVDYEQYF. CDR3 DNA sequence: TGCGCCAGCAGCCAAAACGTCGATTACGAGCAGTACTTC.

CDR3: CATSRGQINQPQHF. The DNA for the CDR3 is TGTGCCACCAGCAGAGGACAGATTAATCAGCCCCAGCATTTT. This chain connects TRBV15 to TRBJ1-5; TRBD1 might be the D (5 bases). CDR1 is LNHNV and CDR2 is YYDKDF in the germline V gene (reference sequence). Trimming left V 1 base short and J 4 bases short, with 8 bases between. This CDR3 has 14 residues.

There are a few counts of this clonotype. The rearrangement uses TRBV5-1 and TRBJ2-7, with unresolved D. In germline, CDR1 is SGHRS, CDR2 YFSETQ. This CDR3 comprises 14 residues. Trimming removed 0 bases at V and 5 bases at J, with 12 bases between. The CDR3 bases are TGCGCCAGCAGCTTGGAAAGGGCCGCCGACGAGCAGTACTTC. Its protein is CASSLERAADEQYF.